The entry below gives a single TCR beta chain sequence along with its context. Its antigen is unknown. Primers included in the PCR were 60 Vbeta and 13 Jbeta primers. Sequencing was performed with immunoSEQ multiplex PCR; in TCRdb, only in-frame clones are kept and a portion is missing. The sample comprises some 190,000 clones, over 60% of which are singletons, and approximately 4.6% rests with the top ten. This entry comes from a study of cytomegalovirus exposure and HLA in healthy donors. Study-level findings and limits: Relative to equally common others, HLA-associated TCR beta chains showed greater clonal expansion in a later analysis. Earlier analysis yielded a pattern in which most TCR beta V segments were productive about 87% or about 30% of the time.

Sequencing was carried out using PBMCs. The receptor comes from a man aged 25-40 years in good health and CMV-seropositive.

The CDR3 loop reads CAIRDSLAGSTDTQYF. In nucleotides, the CDR3 is TGTGCCATCAGGGACTCACTAGCGGGGAGCACAGATACGCAGTATTTT. This rearrangement joins TRBV10-3 to TRBJ2-3; 10 nucleotides align to TRBD2. The ends lost 6 bases at V and 0 bases at J; junction bases unmatched: 6. CDR1 is ENHRY and CDR2 is SYGVKD in the germline V gene. The CDR3 covers 16 residues.